This passage covers 20 T cell receptor beta chains from one sample sequenced in a study of identical twins. TCRdb ran MiXCR on the 5' RACE reads and lists one entry per CDR3 protein. The repertoire holds 1.5 million or so distinct CDR3 sequences, with less than 40% as singletons. The sequenced sample consisted of cord blood. All receptors derive from a newborn girl in good health.

The chain recombines TRBV7-9 with TRBJ2-5; 8 bases map to TRBD2. CDR1 is SEHNR, CDR2 FQNEAQ, per germline (reference sequence). The V segment lost 4 bases and the J segment 0 bases; nucleotides outside the gene matches: 1. The CDR3 has 14 amino acids. CDR3 DNA: TGTGCCAGCAGCTCGACTAGCGACCAAGAGACCCAGTACTTC. This encodes CASSSTSDQETQYF.

This clonotype was found a few times. The V gene is TRBV20-1, the J gene TRBJ1-1; 7 bases are a match to TRBD1. Germline CDR1 and CDR2: DFQATT and SNEGSKA (reference sequence). There are 14 residues in the CDR3. The junction had 5 bases not matched to a gene; V was cut back by 3 bases and J by 1 base. DNA of the CDR3: TGCAGTGCTAGGGCAGGGGGATCGAACACTGAAGCTTTCTTT. It is translated as CSARAGGSNTEAFF.

This clonotype showed up just a few times. The chain couples TRBV21-1 to TRBJ1-5. TRBV21-1 represents a pseudogene. The CDR3 spans 10 residues. CDR3 sequence: CATPEEPQHF. CDR3 nucleotides: TGTGCCACCCCAGAGGAGCCCCAGCATTTT.

V gene TRBV19 combines with J gene TRBJ2-6; D call uncertain. Trimming removed 7 bases at V and 0 bases at J, with 10 bases between. Germline CDR1 LNHDA, CDR2 SQIVND (reference sequence). The CDR3 totals 15 residues. In DNA, the CDR3 is TGTGCCAGTACACACCTCACCTCTGGGGCCAACGTCCTGACTTTC. Its translation: CASTHLTSGANVLTF.

The rearrangement uses TRBV12-3 or TRBV12-4 and TRBJ1-5, with D tentatively TRBD1 (6 bases). The CDR3 has 14 residues. V was shortened by 6 bases and J by 12 bases, with 21 bases between the two germline ends. The CDR3 DNA follows: TGTGCCAGCAGCTCTCTTTCAGGGGTCGTTGGCCAGCATTTT. This translates into CASSSLSGVVGQHF.

This clonotype turned up a few times. The V and J genes are TRBV28 and TRBJ2-3; D is unclear. V was shortened by 7 bases and J by 4 bases, with 9 bases between the two germline ends. CDR3 length: 12 amino acids. Per germline, CDR1 MDHEN and CDR2 SYDVKM. The CDR3 nucleotides read TGTGCCAGCACCGTTCCGTCAGATACGCAGTATTTT. The encoded protein is CASTVPSDTQYF.

This clonotype was counted ten times or more. The rearrangement links TRBV5-1 to TRBJ2-4; 7 positions agree with TRBD1. Trimming removed 1 base from V and 0 bases from J; junction bases left unmatched: 7. The CDR3 length is 17 residues. Germline lookup yields CDR1 SGHRS and CDR2 YFSETQ. CDR3 in amino acids: CASSLPRQGIAKNIQYF. The DNA of the CDR3 is TGCGCCAGCAGCTTGCCCCGACAGGGAATAGCCAAAAACATTCAGTACTTC.

There are a few counts of this clonotype. The chain joins TRBV4-1 to TRBJ1-1; a possible D gene is TRBD1 (5 bases). This CDR3 comprises 15 residues. The germline CDR1 and CDR2 sequences are MGHRA and YSYEKL. V lost 5 bases to trimming and J lost 2 bases, with 15 bases between them. The CDR3 coding sequence is TGCGCCAGCAGCGAACAGTGGGACCTAAACACTGAAGCTTTCTTT. It translates to CASSEQWDLNTEAFF.

This clonotype was counted a few times. The rearrangement uses TRBV4-1 and TRBJ2-3; D call uncertain. The CDR3 is 15 residues long. Germline V gene sequence: CDR1 MGHRA, CDR2 YSYEKL. Trimming shortened V by 1 base and J by 4 bases, and 12 bases separated the two germline ends. CDR3 DNA sequence: TGCGCCAGCAGCCAAGTTAAGGGCGGATCAGATACGCAGTATTTT. Its translation is CASSQVKGGSDTQYF.

This clonotype showed up many times. The rearrangement links TRBV29-1 to TRBJ1-5; 7 bases agree with TRBD1. The CDR3 is 13 amino acids. J gave up 2 bases and V 4 bases, and 2 bases lay outside the gene matches. CDR1 is SQVTM, CDR2 ANQGSEA, per germline. The CDR3: CSVVTGGNQPQHF. The CDR3 DNA follows: TGCAGCGTTGTAACAGGGGGCAATCAGCCCCAGCATTTT.

This chain connects TRBV29-1 to TRBJ2-5; D remains ambiguous. V was clipped by 3 bases and J by 7 bases, with 9 bases between them. The germline gives CDR1 SQVTM, CDR2 ANQGSEA. There are 11 residues in the CDR3. The CDR3, as DNA: TGCAGCGTTGACAGAACGGGGACCCAGTACTTC. This translates into CSVDRTGTQYF.

This chain links TRBV29-1 with TRBJ1-4, with D possibly being TRBD1 (6 bases). Trimming stripped 8 bases from V and 3 bases from J, with 10 bases between. CDR3 size: 12 residues. Germline V gene sequence: CDR1 SQVTM, CDR2 ANQGSEA. The CDR3 here is CSSGAPNEKLFF. The CDR3 bases are TGCAGCTCAGGGGCCCCTAATGAAAAACTGTTTTTT.

In this sample, this clonotype turned up many times. The chain carries TRBV20-1 and TRBJ1-2; perhaps TRBD1 as D (6 bases). Germline V CDR1 and CDR2: DFQATT, SNEGSKA (reference sequence). This CDR3 spans 17 amino acids. Trimming took off 0 bases at V and 0 bases at J, with 17 bases between the two ends. The CDR3 nucleotides read TGCAGTGCTAGAGAACAGGGACTGCGGACCTCTAACTATGGCTACACCTTC. Protein sequence: CSAREQGLRTSNYGYTF.

This clonotype was counted a few times. The chain uses TRBV12-5 and TRBJ1-1; D is ambiguous. V dropped 2 bases and J dropped 7 bases, with 26 bases sitting between them. The germline CDR1 and CDR2 sequences are LGHNT and FRNRAP. This CDR3 comprises 18 residues. CDR3 sequence reads: CASGLTAGKRHPENEAFF. In DNA form, the CDR3 reads TGTGCTAGTGGTTTGACAGCTGGAAAACGACACCCTGAAAATGAAGCTTTCTTT.

This clonotype was detected only a few times. This chain uses TRBV4-1 with TRBJ1-2; a weak D match, TRBD1 (5 bases). The length of the CDR3 is 13 residues. The ends were cut back, 0 bases at V and 7 bases at J, with 9 bases in the middle. Germline V CDR1 and CDR2: MGHRA, YSYEKL. The CDR3 loop is CASSQDRAAGYTF. The CDR3 DNA follows: TGCGCCAGCAGCCAAGACAGGGCGGCTGGCTACACCTTC.

The rearrangement links TRBV10-3 to TRBJ2-7; D perhaps matches TRBD1 (5 bases). Germline V CDR1 and CDR2: ENHRY, SYGVKD. Trimming removed 6 bases from V and 7 bases from J, with 16 bases in between. The CDR3 runs 13 residues. In DNA form, the CDR3 reads TGTGCCATCAGCGAGATAAGGGGCGATGAGCAGTACTTC. Amino acids: CAISEIRGDEQYF.

This clonotype was counted only a few times. The chain joins TRBV28 to TRBJ1-1, with TRBD1 as a possible D gene (5 bases). The germline V gene has CDR1 MDHEN and CDR2 SYDVKM. The CDR3 sequence is 13 residues long. V lost 7 bases and J lost 4, with 13 bases in between. CDR3 coding DNA: TGTGCCAGCACGGGGGGGAGGGGCACTGAAGCTTTCTTT. Translation: CASTGGRGTEAFF.

V usage is TRBV10-3 and J usage is TRBJ2-7; the D call may be TRBD1 or TRBD2 (5 bases each). Deletions cut 10 bases from V and 4 bases from J, with 17 bases between. Looked up from germline, CDR1 is ENHRY and CDR2 is SYGVKD. The CDR3 sequence is 13 residues long. The CDR3 reads CATGTAGLYEQYF. The CDR3 nucleotides read TGTGCCACTGGGACCGCTGGGCTATACGAGCAGTACTTC.

This clonotype showed up just once. Given a much more abundant clone one base away, this may be a read error. The chain is built from TRBV24-1 and TRBJ1-2, with D perhaps matching TRBD1 (6 bases). The V gene's germline CDR1 is KGHDR and CDR2 SFDVKD. This CDR3 spans 13 amino acids. The CDR3 protein is CANNDRTNCGYTF. CDR3 DNA: TGTGCCAACAATGACAGGACTAACTGTGGCTACACCTTC.

This clonotype was counted only a few times. J is TRBJ1-1 and V is TRBV6-6; TRBD1 might be the D (6 bases). V gave up 0 bases and J gave up 0 bases, with 8 bases separating them. The CDR3 is 15 residues long. Germline lookup yields CDR1 MNHNY and CDR2 SVGAGI (reference sequence). The CDR3 loop is CASSYSDRLNTEAFF. The CDR3 DNA follows: TGTGCCAGCAGTTACTCTGACAGGTTGAACACTGAAGCTTTCTTT.